The clone carrying this TCR beta chain has more than one count but fewer than ten. TCRdb re-called the 5' RACE reads with MiXCR, one entry per CDR3 protein. The data hold 65,000 to 70,000 distinct CDR3 sequences, with around 6.2% observed a single time. This sample was taken from a study of T cells after yellow fever vaccination. This CDR3 is built from 11 residues. Germline-derived CDR1 and CDR2 are LGHDT and YNNKEL (reference sequence). The V and J ends lost 4 bases and 5 bases respectively, with 5 bases between them. The TCR originated in a man younger than 35 who received the YFV17D yellow fever vaccine. The starting material was CD4+ T cells sorted from PBMCs, obtained around 15 days after the first yellow fever vaccination. The chain employs TRBV3-1 and TRBJ2-5, with unresolved D. The CDR3 DNA is TGTGCCAGCAGCCGTGTGGAGACCCAGTACTTC. This sequence encodes CASSRVETQYF.